Following are 5 T cell receptor beta chains from one sample sequenced in a study of blood T cell repertoires in COVID-19. Produced via immunoSEQ multiplex PCR; TCRdb's table is partial and in-frame only. Altogether about 120,000 clones are present, about 81% being singletons, with the ten largest covering about 3.8%. Input material: peripheral blood. The receptors were sampled from a woman aged 50 to 65 with acute or convalescent COVID-19.

This chain links TRBV19 with TRBJ1-5; 8 bases agree with TRBD1. V lost 7 bases and J lost 4; bases outside the gene matches: 9. The CDR3 has 15 residues. Germline V CDR1 and CDR2: LNHDA, SQIVND (reference sequence). The CDR3 loop is CASKGQGLWNQPQHF. Here the CDR3 DNA reads TGTGCCAGTAAAGGACAGGGCCTATGGAATCAGCCCCAGCATTTT.

This chain links TRBV2 with TRBJ1-2; 7 bases align to TRBD1. V was pared by 8 bases and J by 4 bases, with 7 bases of the junction left unmatched. Germline V CDR1 and CDR2: SNHLY, FYNNEI. This CDR3 has 13 amino acids. CDR3 DNA: TGTGCCAGCCAAACAGGGGAGAGCTATGGCTACACCTTC. This encodes CASQTGESYGYTF.

This sequence joins TRBV18 and TRBJ1-1, with 8 bases aligning to TRBD1. With V trimmed by 3 bases and J by 8 bases, 2 bases remained unmatched. CDR1 is KGHSH, CDR2 LQKENI, per germline. The CDR3 consists of 12 residues. The DNA for the CDR3 is TGTGCCAGCTCACCGACAGGGGAAGAAGCTTTCTTT. This codes for CASSPTGEEAFF. The full variable domain, in which reference TRBV18 and TRBJ1-1 provide the parts outside the CDR3, is NAGVMQNPRHLVRRRGQEARLRCSPMKGHSHVYWYRQLPEEGLKFMVYLQKENIIDESGMPKERFSAEFPKEGPSILRIQQVVRGDSAAYFCASSPTGEEAFFGQGTRLTVV.

This clone was picked up many times. The chain links TRBV6-2 or TRBV6-3 to TRBJ2-7, with D possibly matching TRBD1 (5 bases). The germline V gene encodes CDR1 MNHEY and CDR2 SVGEGT. This CDR3 contains 14 residues. Trimming took off 1 base at V and 1 base at J, with 8 bases between the two ends. CDR3 DNA sequence: TGTGCCAGCAGTTACTACTCAGGGTCCTACGAGCAGTACTTC. It encodes CASSYYSGSYEQYF.

This clone came up once. V is TRBV7-8 and J is TRBJ1-6, with TRBD1 matching 10 bases. This CDR3 is built from 14 residues. CDR1 and CDR2 (germline): SGHVS, FQNEAQ. The junction had 9 bases not matched to a gene; V was cut back by 6 bases and J by 13 bases. The CDR3 region has the DNA TGTGCCAGCAGGTTCGACAGGGGGCCGGTGCCCCTCCACTTT. Translation gives CASRFDRGPVPLHF.